The sequence of this T cell receptor delta chain was determined in a study of gamma-delta chains in newborns, infants, children. Background on the study: Innate gammadelta T cells reportedly expand polyclonally right after birth, driven by microbial exposure, per the title.

TCRdb re-called the reads with CATT. The sample yields about 7,500 delta-chain clones, 2.1% seen once. The table lists this clone with many counts. It differs at one base from a far larger clone, so likely a read error. The TCR comes from a child who was a newborn, infant or young child, either healthy, febrile or measles-vaccinated (not recorded which). The sample consisted of blood.

CDR3 coding DNA: TGTGCCTGTGACACCGTACTGGGGGATGCCTGGGACACCCGACAGATGTTTTTC. Protein product: CACDTVLGDAWDTRQMFF. V usage is TRDV2 and J usage is TRDJ3; 10 nucleotides match TRDD3. CDR1 is GEAIGNYY, CDR2 EKD, per germline. The CDR3 extends over 18 amino acids. Germline trimming cut 0 bases from V and 2 bases from J; bases unmatched to any gene: 3.